The 23 T cell receptor beta chains below come from one sample, sequenced in a study of early T cells in non-severe SARS-CoV-2 infection. MiXCR, applied by TCRdb to the 5' RACE reads, yields one record per CDR3 protein. In the table there are under 85,000 distinct CDR3 sequences, roughly 4.7% of which are singletons. The sequenced sample was whole blood, obtained at baseline. The receptors here all came from an adult who was a healthcare worker with PCR-confirmed SARS-CoV-2 infection or an uninfected control (not recorded which).

This clonotype was counted many times. V usage is TRBV19 and J usage is TRBJ2-1, with 8 bases matching TRBD2. The CDR3 runs to 11 residues. In germline, CDR1 is LNHDA, CDR2 SQIVND (reference sequence). V was pared by 10 bases and J by 10 bases, with 6 bases of the junction left unmatched. The CDR3 DNA follows: TGTGCCACCAGTTTAGCGGGAGAGCAGTTCTTC. Residues: CATSLAGEQFF.

This clonotype counts as medium-sized. The chain recombines TRBV12-3 or TRBV12-4 with TRBJ2-5, with TRBD1 identical over 8 bases. The CDR3 spans 14 residues. The trim removed 6 bases at V and 3 bases at J, leaving 6 bases unmatched. CDR3 bases: TGTGCCAGCAGCCCACTGGACAGGGAAGAGACCCAGTACTTC. It yields the protein CASSPLDREETQYF.

This clonotype was found a few times. The rearrangement uses TRBV19 and TRBJ2-3; D is uncertain. The germline V and J ends were trimmed by 1 base and 3 bases, with 5 bases remaining between them. CDR3 size: 13 residues. From germline, CDR1 is LNHDA and CDR2 SQIVND (reference sequence). CDR3 protein: CASSIVATDTQYF. CDR3 coding DNA: TGTGCCAGTAGTATAGTTGCGACAGATACGCAGTATTTT.

J is TRBJ2-3 and V is TRBV5-1; weak D call: TRBD1 (7 bases). V was cut by 6 bases and J by 6 bases, with 20 bases left in between. Germline V CDR1 and CDR2: SGHRS, YFSETQ. This CDR3 has 15 residues. CDR3 in DNA: TGCGCCAGCACTCCTCCAGGGGGGCTTGGGGATACGCAGTATTTT. Translation gives CASTPPGGLGDTQYF.

In its sample, this clonotype was seen many times. This rearrangement joins TRBV18 to TRBJ1-1, with D maybe TRBD1 (5 bases). V shed 0 bases and J shed 12 bases, with 14 bases lying between them. CDR3 length: 13 amino acids. The V gene's germline CDR1 is KGHSH and CDR2 LQKENI. Here the CDR3 DNA reads TGTGCCAGCTCACCACCGGGGGTGGCAGCTCCTTTCTTT. Translated, it gives CASSPPGVAAPFF.

This clonotype was seen many times. The chain couples TRBV12-3 or TRBV12-4 to TRBJ1-6; no firm D call. The CDR3 loop spans 14 amino acids. V was shortened by 2 bases and J by 7 bases, with 9 bases between the two germline ends. This chain's CDR3 is CASSLQLGNSPLHF. The CDR3 nucleotides read TGTGCCAGCAGTTTACAACTTGGCAATTCACCCCTCCACTTT.

This clonotype was observed at least ten times. The rearrangement uses TRBV5-1 and TRBJ1-1, with a possible D match to TRBD1 (5 bases). Trimming took 5 bases from V and 4 from J, leaving 12 bases between them. CDR1 is SGHRS, CDR2 YFSETQ, per germline. The length of the CDR3 is 13 residues. CDR3 in amino acids: CASRPGVRTEAFF. The CDR3 bases are TGCGCCAGCAGACCGGGGGTGCGCACTGAAGCTTTCTTT.

V gene TRBV15 combines with J gene TRBJ2-7; 12 bases are shared with TRBD2. The CDR3 has 15 amino acids. After removal of 6 bases from V and 5 bases from J, the junction contained 8 bases not matched to a gene. Germline CDR1 and CDR2: LNHNV and YYDKDF (reference sequence). CDR3 region: CATSILAGGSDEQYF. The CDR3 DNA reads as TGTGCCACCAGTATACTAGCGGGGGGATCGGACGAGCAGTACTTC.

The rearrangement links TRBV24-1 to TRBJ2-3, with D unclear. There are 13 residues in the CDR3. The V gene lost 10 bases and the J gene lost 2 bases, with 12 bases spanning the gap. The germline gives CDR1 KGHDR, CDR2 SFDVKD. CDR3 loop: CATSVSYTDTQYF. The CDR3 bases are TGTGCCACGTCAGTCAGCTACACAGATACGCAGTATTTT.

This clonotype appeared a few times. The chain carries TRBV2 and TRBJ1-6; D is ambiguous. Germline loops: CDR1 SNHLY, CDR2 FYNNEI. The CDR3 extends over 15 amino acids. Trimming removed 4 bases at V and 9 bases at J, with 16 bases between. DNA for the CDR3: TGTGCCAGCAGTGGGGTGCAGGACCGCGGTTCACCCCTCCACTTT. Translating it yields CASSGVQDRGSPLHF.

Ten or more counts support this clonotype. The chain is built from TRBV15 and TRBJ1-1; no clear D gene. Germline CDR1 reads LNHNV; CDR2 reads YYDKDF (reference sequence). The CDR3 loop spans 14 amino acids. Between the trimmed V and J ends, which lost 3 bases and 8 bases, there was a span of 16 bases. The CDR3 DNA reads TGTGCCACCAGCAGGAGGATCGGCACTGAGGAAGCTTTCTTT. This sequence encodes CATSRRIGTEEAFF.

This clonotype was recorded a few times. V is TRBV28 and J is TRBJ2-7, with TRBD2 matching over 7 bases. This CDR3 comprises 14 residues. Germline values: CDR1 MDHEN, CDR2 SYDVKM. With 6 bases clipped from V and 5 bases from J, the junction kept 10 bases outside the gene matches. The CDR3 region is CASSLLASGNEQYF. CDR3 coding DNA: TGTGCCAGCAGCCTACTCGCTAGCGGAAACGAGCAGTACTTC.

The chain is built from TRBV12-3 or TRBV12-4 and TRBJ1-1, with 7 bases identical to TRBD1. The CDR3 has 15 amino acids. V dropped 7 bases and J dropped 4; count of bases not matched to a gene: 12. This CDR3 is CASNQHRGVGTEAFF. CDR3 in DNA: TGTGCCAGCAACCAACACAGGGGTGTTGGCACTGAAGCTTTCTTT.

This clonotype was counted at least ten times. The CDR3 here is CASSSRTSGVYNEQFF. The CDR3 nucleotides are TGTGCCAGCAGTTCTAGGACTAGCGGGGTCTACAATGAGCAGTTCTTC. V and J are TRBV7-9 and TRBJ2-1; 12 bases align to TRBD2. Germline V gives CDR1 SEHNR, CDR2 FQNEAQ (reference sequence). The V segment lost 6 bases and the J segment 3 bases; nucleotides outside the gene matches: 6. CDR3 size: 16 residues.

This clonotype was counted at least ten times. The rearrangement links TRBV12-3 or TRBV12-4 to TRBJ1-2; 7 bases map to TRBD1. V lost 10 bases to trimming and J lost 4 bases; unmatched junction nucleotides: 9. The CDR3 totals 13 residues. Written as DNA, the CDR3 is TGTGCCATCGGAGGGGGGACAGTCTATGGCTACACCTTC. Encoded protein: CAIGGGTVYGYTF.

This clonotype showed up just a few times. CDR3 region: CASKPHSGGDQPQHF. Written as DNA, the CDR3 is TGTGCCAGCAAACCCCATTCAGGGGGCGATCAGCCCCAGCATTTT. The chain employs TRBV6-5 and TRBJ1-5, with 8 bases aligning to TRBD1. With V trimmed by 7 bases and J by 5 bases, 10 bases remained unmatched. The CDR3 runs to 15 residues. Germline loops: CDR1 MNHEY, CDR2 SVGAGI.

By frequency in the sample, this clonotype is medium-sized. The rearrangement joins TRBV20-1 to TRBJ1-6, with D hard to call. Germline assignment: CDR1 DFQATT and CDR2 SNEGSKA (reference sequence). With 3 bases removed from V and 9 bases from J, the gap between germline ends came to 15 bases. The CDR3 covers 14 residues. The CDR3 spells CSASPLQSGSPLHF. The CDR3 nucleotides read TGCAGTGCTAGTCCGCTCCAGAGTGGTTCACCCCTCCACTTT.

This clonotype has a handful of counts. J is TRBJ1-2 and V is TRBV28, with D possibly matching TRBD1 (5 bases). Germline lookup yields CDR1 MDHEN and CDR2 SYDVKM. The V gene lost 5 bases and the J gene lost 2 bases, with 15 bases spanning the gap. The CDR3 consists of 15 residues. The CDR3 region is CASSGGGSLNYGYTF. The CDR3 DNA follows: TGTGCCAGCAGTGGCGGGGGGTCCCTCAACTATGGCTACACCTTC.

The table lists this clonotype with a few counts. V is TRBV9 and J is TRBJ2-7, with D maybe TRBD1 (6 bases). CDR3 length: 12 amino acids. The germline V and J ends were trimmed by 5 bases and 7 bases, with 13 bases remaining between them. CDR1 is SGDLS, CDR2 YYNGEE, per germline. This CDR3 reads CASSFTGQEQYF. CDR3 in DNA: TGTGCCAGCAGTTTTACAGGGCAAGAGCAGTACTTC.

This clonotype was seen at least ten times. The junction differs from germline at one of its ends, possibly a read error. V usage is TRBV20-1 and J usage is TRBJ2-1, with 10 bases fitting TRBD1. Germline CDR1 DFQATT, CDR2 SNEGSKA (reference sequence). This CDR3 region has 14 residues. CDR3 in amino acids: CSANRDRGRHGQLF. The CDR3 nucleotides read TGCAGTGCCAACCGGGACAGGGGCCGCCACGGGCAGCTCTTC.

This clonotype was counted once. The genes are TRBV18 and TRBJ2-7, with 8 bases lining up with TRBD2. The V and J ends lost 3 bases and 2 bases, in that order; junction bases with no gene match: 12. This CDR3 is 17 amino acids long. Germline CDR1 is KGHSH and CDR2 is LQKENI. CDR3 residues: CASSPGLAVGLPYEQYF. In nucleotides, the CDR3 is TGTGCCAGCTCACCCGGACTAGCAGTAGGCCTCCCCTACGAGCAGTACTTC.

This clonotype was counted a single time. The rearrangement uses TRBV19 and TRBJ2-1; 7 bases map to TRBD2. The germline gives CDR1 LNHDA, CDR2 SQIVND (reference sequence). The V and J ends lost 1 base and 6 bases, in that order; junction bases with no gene match: 6. The CDR3 has 15 residues. The CDR3 DNA reads as TGTGCCAGTAGTATAGCTAGCGGTCCTGGCAATGAGCAGTTCTTC. Translated, it gives CASSIASGPGNEQFF.

This clonotype has a count of ten or more. The V gene is TRBV10-3, the J gene TRBJ2-3, with a tentative D call TRBD2 (6 bases). Germline V CDR1 and CDR2: ENHRY, SYGVKD. V was shortened by 10 bases and J by 3 bases, with 17 bases between the two germline ends. CDR3 size: 14 residues. As DNA, the CDR3 is TGTGCCACATGTAGAGACGGGAGTACAGATACGCAGTATTTT. Its translation: CATCRDGSTDTQYF.